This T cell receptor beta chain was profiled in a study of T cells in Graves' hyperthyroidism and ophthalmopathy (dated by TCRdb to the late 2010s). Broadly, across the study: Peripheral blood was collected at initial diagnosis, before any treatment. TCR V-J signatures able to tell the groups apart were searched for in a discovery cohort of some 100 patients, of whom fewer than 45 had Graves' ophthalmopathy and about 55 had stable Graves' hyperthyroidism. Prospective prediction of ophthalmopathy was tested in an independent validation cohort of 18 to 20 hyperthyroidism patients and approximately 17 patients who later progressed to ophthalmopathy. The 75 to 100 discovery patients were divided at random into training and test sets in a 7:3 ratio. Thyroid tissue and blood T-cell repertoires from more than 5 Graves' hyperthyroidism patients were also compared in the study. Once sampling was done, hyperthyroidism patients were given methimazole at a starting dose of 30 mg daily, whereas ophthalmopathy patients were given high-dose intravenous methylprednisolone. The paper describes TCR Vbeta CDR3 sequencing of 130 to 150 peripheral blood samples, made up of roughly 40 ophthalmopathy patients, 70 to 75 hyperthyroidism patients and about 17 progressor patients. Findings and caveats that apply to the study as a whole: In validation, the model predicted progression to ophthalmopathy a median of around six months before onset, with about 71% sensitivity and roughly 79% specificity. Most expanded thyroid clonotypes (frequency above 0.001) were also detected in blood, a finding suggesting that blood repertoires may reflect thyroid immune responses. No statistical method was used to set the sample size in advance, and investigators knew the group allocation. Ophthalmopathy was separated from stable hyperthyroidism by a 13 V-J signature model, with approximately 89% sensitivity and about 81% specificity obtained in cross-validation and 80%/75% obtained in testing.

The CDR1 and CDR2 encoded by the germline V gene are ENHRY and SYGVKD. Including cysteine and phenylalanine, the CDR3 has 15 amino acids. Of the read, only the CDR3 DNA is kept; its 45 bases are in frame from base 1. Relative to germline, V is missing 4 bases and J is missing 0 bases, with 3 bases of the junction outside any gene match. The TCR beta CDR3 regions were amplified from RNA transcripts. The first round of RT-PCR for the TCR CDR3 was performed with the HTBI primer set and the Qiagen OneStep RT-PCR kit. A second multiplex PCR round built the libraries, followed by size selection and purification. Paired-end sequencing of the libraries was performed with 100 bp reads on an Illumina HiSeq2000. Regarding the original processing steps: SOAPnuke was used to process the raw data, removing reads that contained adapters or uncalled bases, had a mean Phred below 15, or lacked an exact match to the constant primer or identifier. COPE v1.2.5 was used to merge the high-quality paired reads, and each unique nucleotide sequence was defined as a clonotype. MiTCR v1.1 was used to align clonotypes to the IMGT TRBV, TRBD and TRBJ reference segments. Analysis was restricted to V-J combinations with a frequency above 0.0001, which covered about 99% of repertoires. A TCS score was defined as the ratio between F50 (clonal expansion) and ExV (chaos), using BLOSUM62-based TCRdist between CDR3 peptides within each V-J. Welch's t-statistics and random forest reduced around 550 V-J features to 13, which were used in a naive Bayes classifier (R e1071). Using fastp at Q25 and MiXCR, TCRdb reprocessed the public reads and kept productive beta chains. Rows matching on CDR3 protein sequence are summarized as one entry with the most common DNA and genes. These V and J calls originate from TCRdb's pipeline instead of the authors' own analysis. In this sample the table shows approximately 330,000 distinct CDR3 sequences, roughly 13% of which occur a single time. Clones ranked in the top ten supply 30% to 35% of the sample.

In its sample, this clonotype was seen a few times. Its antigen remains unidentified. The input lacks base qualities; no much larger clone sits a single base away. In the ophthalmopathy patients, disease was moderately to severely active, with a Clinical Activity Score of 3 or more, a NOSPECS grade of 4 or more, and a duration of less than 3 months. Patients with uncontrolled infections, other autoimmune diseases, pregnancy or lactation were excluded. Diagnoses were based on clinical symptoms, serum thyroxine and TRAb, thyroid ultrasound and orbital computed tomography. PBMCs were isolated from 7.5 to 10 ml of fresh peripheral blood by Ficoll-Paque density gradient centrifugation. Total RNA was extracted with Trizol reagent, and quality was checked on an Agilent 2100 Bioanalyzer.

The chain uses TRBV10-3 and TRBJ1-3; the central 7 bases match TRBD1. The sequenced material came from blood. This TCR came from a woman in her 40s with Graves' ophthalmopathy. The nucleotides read TGTGCCATCAGTGGGGACAGTTTCTCTGGAAACACCATATATTTT. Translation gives CAISGDSFSGNTIYF.